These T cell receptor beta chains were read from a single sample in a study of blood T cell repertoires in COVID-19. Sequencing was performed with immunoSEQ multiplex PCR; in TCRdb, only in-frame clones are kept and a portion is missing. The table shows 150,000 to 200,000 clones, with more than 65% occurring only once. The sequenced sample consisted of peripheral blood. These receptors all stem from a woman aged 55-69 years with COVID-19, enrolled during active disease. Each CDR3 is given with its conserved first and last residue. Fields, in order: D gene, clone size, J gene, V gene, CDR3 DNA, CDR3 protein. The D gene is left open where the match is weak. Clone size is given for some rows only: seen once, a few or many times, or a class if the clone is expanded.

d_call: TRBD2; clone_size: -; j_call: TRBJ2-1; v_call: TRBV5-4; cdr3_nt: TGTGCCAGCAGCTTGGATCGGACTAGCGGGCCACTCCAGTTCTTC; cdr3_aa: CASSLDRTSGPLQFF
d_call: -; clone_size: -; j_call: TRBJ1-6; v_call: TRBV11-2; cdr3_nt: TGTGCCAGCAGCTTATCCGAGGGTTCACCCCTCCACTTT; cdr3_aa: CASSLSEGSPLHF
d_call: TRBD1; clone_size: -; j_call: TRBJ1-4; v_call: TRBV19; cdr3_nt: TGTGCCAGTAGTCCGGGACAGGGTCTTGAAAAACTGTTTTTT; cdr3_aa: CASSPGQGLEKLFF
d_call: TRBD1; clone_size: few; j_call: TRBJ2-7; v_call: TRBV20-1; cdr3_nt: TGCAGTGCTAGTGTAAGCAGGGGGAACGAGCAGTACTTC; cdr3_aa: CSASVSRGNEQYF
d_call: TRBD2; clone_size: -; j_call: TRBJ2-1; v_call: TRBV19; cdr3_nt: TGTGCCAGGCCCCCAGGACTAGCGGGGCCGAACTCCTACAATGAGCAGTTCTTC; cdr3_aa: CARPPGLAGPNSYNEQFF
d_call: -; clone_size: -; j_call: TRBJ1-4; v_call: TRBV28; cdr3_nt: TGTGCCAGCAGTTTAGAGAACAGCTTTAATGAAAAACTGTTTTTT; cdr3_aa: CASSLENSFNEKLFF
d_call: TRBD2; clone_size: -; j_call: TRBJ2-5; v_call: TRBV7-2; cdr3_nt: TGTGCCAGCAGCTACTTAGCGGGAGGGACGCGGAAAGAGACCCAGTACTTC; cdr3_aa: CASSYLAGGTRKETQYF
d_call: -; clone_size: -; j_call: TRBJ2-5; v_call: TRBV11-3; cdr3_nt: TGTGCCAGCAGCTTTCGAACGAGAGAGACCCAGTACTTC; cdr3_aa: CASSFRTRETQYF
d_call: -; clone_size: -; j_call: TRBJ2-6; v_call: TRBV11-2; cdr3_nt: TGTGCCAGCAGCTTAGCACGGGTTCCTGGGGCCAACGTCCTGACTTTC; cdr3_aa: CASSLARVPGANVLTF
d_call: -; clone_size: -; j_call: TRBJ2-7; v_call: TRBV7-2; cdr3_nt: TGTGCCAGCAGCTTTTCGATAAATGACGGGGTCGGGGAGCAGTACTTC; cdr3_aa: CASSFSINDGVGEQYF
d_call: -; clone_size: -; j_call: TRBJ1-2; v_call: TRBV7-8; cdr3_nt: TGTGCCAGCAGCTCCGGGACATATTATGGCTACACCTTC; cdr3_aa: CASSSGTYYGYTF
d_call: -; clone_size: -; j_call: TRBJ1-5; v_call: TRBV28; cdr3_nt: TGTGCCAGCAGTTTAGGGGGACACATAAATCAGCCCCAGCATTTT; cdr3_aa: CASSLGGHINQPQHF
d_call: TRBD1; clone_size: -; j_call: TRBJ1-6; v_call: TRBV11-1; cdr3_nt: TGTGCCAGCAGCTCCCTGGACAGGGTGGAATCACCCCTCCACTTT; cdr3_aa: CASSSLDRVESPLHF
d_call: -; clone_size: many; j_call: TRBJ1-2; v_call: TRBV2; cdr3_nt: TGTGCCAGCAGTGATCGGCGTCCGACTTCTAACTATGGCTACACCTTC; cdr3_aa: CASSDRRPTSNYGYTF
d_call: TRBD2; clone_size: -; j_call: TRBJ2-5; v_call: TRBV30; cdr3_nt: TGTGCCTGGAGTCCCGGACTAGCGGGAGGGGGTGAGACCCAGTACTTC; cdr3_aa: CAWSPGLAGGGETQYF
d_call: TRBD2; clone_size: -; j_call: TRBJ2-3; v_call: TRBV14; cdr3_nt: TGTGCCAGCAGCCAACGTCCGGGACTAAGCACAGATACGCAGTATTTT; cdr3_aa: CASSQRPGLSTDTQYF
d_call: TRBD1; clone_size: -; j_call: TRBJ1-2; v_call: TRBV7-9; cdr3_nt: TGTGCCAGCAGCTCGACAGGGAGTACGAATAATGGCTACACCTTC; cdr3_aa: CASSSTGSTNNGYTF
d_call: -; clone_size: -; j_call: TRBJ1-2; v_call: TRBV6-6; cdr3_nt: TGTGCCAGCAGTTACTCGAACCCGACAGGTTCCGACGGCTACACCTTC; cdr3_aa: CASSYSNPTGSDGYTF
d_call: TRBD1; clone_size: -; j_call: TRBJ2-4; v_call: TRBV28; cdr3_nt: TGTGCCAGCACTAAGGGACAGTGGGGGATAAGCCATCAGAACATTCAGTACTTC; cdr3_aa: CASTKGQWGISHQNIQYF
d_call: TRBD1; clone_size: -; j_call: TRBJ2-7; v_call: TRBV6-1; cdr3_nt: TGTGCCAGCAGTCACAGGGGGCGTAGTTACGAGCAGTACTTC; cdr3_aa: CASSHRGRSYEQYF
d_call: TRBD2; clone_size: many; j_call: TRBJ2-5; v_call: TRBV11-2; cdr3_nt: TGTGCCAGCAGCTTATTGGGACTAGCATTGGAGACCCAGTACTTC; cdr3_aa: CASSLLGLALETQYF
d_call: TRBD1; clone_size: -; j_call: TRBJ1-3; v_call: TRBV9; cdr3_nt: TGTGCCAGCAGTAGACCGGGACAGGGGTCGATCTCTGGAAACACCATATATTTT; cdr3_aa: CASSRPGQGSISGNTIYF
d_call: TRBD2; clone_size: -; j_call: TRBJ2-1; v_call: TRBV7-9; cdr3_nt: TGTGCCAGCAGCTACCGGACTAGCGGGCACAATGAGCAGTTCTTC; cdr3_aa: CASSYRTSGHNEQFF
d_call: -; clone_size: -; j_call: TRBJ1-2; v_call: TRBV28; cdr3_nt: TGTGCCAGCAGTTTCCCGACGGTCAGGGGCCGGTTTGGCTACACCTTC; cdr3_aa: CASSFPTVRGRFGYTF
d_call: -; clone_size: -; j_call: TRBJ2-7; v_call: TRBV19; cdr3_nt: TGTGCCAGTAGTATGTTCCGGGACTCCTCCTACGAGCAGTACTTC; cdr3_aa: CASSMFRDSSYEQYF
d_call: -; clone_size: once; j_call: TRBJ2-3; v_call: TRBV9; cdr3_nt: TGTGCCAGCAGCGTAGCTTCGGATACGCAGTATTTT; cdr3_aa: CASSVASDTQYF
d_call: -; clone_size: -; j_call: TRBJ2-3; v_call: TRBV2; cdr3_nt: TGTGCCAGCGGGCGGGGAACGCGGGGAGATACGCAGTATTTT; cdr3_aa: CASGRGTRGDTQYF
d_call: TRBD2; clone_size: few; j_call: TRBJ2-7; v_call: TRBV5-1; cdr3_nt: TGCGCCACCAGAGCGGGAGGGGGATACGAGCAGTACTTC; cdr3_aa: CATRAGGGYEQYF
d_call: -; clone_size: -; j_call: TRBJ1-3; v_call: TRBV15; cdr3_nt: TGTGCCACCAGCAGAGATCGGACAGCTGGAAACACCATATATTTT; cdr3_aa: CATSRDRTAGNTIYF
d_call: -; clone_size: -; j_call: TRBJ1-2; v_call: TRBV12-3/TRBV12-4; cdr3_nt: TGTGCCAGCAGTTTGGGAGGGAATGGCTACACCTTC; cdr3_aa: CASSLGGNGYTF
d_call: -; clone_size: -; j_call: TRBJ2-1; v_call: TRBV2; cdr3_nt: TGTGCCAGCAGTTACAGGTTCGCGGAGCAGTTCTTC; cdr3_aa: CASSYRFAEQFF
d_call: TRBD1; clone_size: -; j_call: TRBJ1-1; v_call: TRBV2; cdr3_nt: TGTGCCAGCAGGGCCGCAGGGGGCGCGGGCACTGAAGCTTTCTTT; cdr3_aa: CASRAAGGAGTEAFF
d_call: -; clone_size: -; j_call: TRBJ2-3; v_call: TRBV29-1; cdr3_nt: TGCAGCGTCCCGACTAGACAGGGCCCCACAGATACGCAGTATTTT; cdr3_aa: CSVPTRQGPTDTQYF
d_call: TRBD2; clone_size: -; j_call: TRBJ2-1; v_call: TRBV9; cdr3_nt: TGTGCCAGCAGCGTAGGCGGGAGCGTTTACAATGAGCAGTTCTTC; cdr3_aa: CASSVGGSVYNEQFF
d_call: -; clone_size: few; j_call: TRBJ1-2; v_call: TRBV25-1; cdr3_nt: TGTGCCAGCAGTGTTTTATCGGGCTACACCTTC; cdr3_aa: CASSVLSGYTF
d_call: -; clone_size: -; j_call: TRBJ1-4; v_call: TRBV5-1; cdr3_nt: TGCGCCAGCAGCTTGGGAGATGACGGGACTTGGGAAAAACTGTTTTTT; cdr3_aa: CASSLGDDGTWEKLFF
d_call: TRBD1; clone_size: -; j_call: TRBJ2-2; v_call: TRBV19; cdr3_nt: TGTGCCAGTAGTAAGACAGGGGAAGGCACCGGGGAGCTGTTTTTT; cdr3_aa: CASSKTGEGTGELFF
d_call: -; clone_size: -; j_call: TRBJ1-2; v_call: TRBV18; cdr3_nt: TGTGCCAGCTCTTTAGACAGTAACTATGGCTACACCTTC; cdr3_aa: CASSLDSNYGYTF
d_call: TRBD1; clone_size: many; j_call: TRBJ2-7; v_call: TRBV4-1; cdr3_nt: TGCGCCAGCAGCCAAGATCGGAAGGACAGGGTATTTGGGGAGCAGTACTTC; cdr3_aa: CASSQDRKDRVFGEQYF
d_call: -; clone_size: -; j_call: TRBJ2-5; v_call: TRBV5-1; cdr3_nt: TGCGCCAGCAGCTTGGGGACCGACAGGACTGAGACCCAGTACTTC; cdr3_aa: CASSLGTDRTETQYF
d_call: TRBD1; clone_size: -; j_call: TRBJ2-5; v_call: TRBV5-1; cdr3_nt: TGCGCCAGCAGCTTGGGGGCAGGACAGGGCCGACAAGAGACCCAGTACTTC; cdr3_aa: CASSLGAGQGRQETQYF
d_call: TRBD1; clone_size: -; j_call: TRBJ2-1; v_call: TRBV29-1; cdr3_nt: TGCAGCGCAGGGACAGGGGGGAGAAATGAGCAGTTCTTC; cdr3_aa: CSAGTGGRNEQFF
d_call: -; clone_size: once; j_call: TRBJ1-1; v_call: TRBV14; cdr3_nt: TGTGCCAGCAGCCCCGTCCGGGAGATCTTCACTGAAGCTTTCTTT; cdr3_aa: CASSPVREIFTEAFF
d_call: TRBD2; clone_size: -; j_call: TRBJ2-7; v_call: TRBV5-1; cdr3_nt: TGCGCCAGCAGCTTGGCTAGCGGGGGGGAGCAGTACTTC; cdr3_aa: CASSLASGGEQYF
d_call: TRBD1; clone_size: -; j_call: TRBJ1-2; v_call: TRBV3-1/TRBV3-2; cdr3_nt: TGTGCCAGCAGCCAAGTCGTCCGGGACAGGGGGCTCGACTATGGCTACACCTTC; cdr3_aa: CASSQVVRDRGLDYGYTF
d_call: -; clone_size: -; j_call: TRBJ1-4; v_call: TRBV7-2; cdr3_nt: TGTGCCAGCAGCGATGACGGCAGCGTAGGCGAAAAACTGTTTTTT; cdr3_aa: CASSDDGSVGEKLFF
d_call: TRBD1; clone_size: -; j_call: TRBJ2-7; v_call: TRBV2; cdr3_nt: TGTGCCAGCACCGGGACAGTAGGGGTTGTAGTGCAGTACTTC; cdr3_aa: CASTGTVGVVVQYF
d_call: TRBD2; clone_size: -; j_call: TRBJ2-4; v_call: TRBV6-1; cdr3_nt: TGTGCCAGCAGTGAACCCGCCAGGACTAGCGGGAGGGTCGGGGTAAACATTCAGTACTTC; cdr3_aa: CASSEPARTSGRVGVNIQYF
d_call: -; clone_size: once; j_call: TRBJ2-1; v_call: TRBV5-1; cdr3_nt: TGCGCCAGCAGCTTGAGCCTGATCAATGAGCAGTTCTTC; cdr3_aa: CASSLSLINEQFF
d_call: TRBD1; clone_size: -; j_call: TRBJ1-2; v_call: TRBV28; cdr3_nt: TGTGCCAGCAGGACTCCGGGACAGGGGTCTAACTATGGCTACACCTTC; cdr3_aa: CASRTPGQGSNYGYTF
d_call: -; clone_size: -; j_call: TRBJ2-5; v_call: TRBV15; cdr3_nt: TGTGCCACCAGCAGGTGGGGGAGGCAACAAGAGACCCAGTACTTC; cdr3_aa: CATSRWGRQQETQYF
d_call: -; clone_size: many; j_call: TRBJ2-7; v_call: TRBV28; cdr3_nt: TGTGCCAGCAGTATAGACAGTGCCTACGAGCAGTACTTC; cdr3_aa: CASSIDSAYEQYF
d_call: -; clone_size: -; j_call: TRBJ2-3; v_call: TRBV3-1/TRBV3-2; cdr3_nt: TGTGCCAGCAGCCACGCAGGGGATACGCAGTATTTT; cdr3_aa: CASSHAGDTQYF
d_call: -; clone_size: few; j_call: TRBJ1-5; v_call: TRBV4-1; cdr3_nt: TGCGCCAGCAGCGCGACAGACGATAGCAATCAGCCCCAGCATTTT; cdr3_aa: CASSATDDSNQPQHF
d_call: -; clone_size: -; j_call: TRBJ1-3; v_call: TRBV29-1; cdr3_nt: TGCAGCGTTGAAGAATCGCGGGGTCCGGGGATCAACACCATATATTTT; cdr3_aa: CSVEESRGPGINTIYF
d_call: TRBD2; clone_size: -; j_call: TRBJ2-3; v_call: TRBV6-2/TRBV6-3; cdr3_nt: TGTGCCAGCAGTTCCGGTCGAGGACTAGCGGGCGGCACAGATACGCAGTATTTT; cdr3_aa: CASSSGRGLAGGTDTQYF
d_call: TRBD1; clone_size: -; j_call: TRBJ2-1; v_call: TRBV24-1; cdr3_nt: TGTGCCACCAGTGATACAGGGGGCTTGATCGGGAATGAGCAGTTCTTC; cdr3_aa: CATSDTGGLIGNEQFF